The rows below give T cell receptor beta chains drawn from one sample of a study of CD8+CD57+ T cells in acquired aplastic anemia. TCRdb re-called the reads through MiXCR, storing one row per CDR3 protein. This sample has around 170,000 distinct CDR3 sequences; nearly 50% occur once, and the top ten carry approximately 9.4%. The sample was sorted CD4+, CD8+, or CD8+CD57+ T cells (not recorded which) from PBMCs. These receptors all come from a human donor with aplastic anemia. Both conserved end residues are part of each CDR3. D genes are given only for firm matches. The size of a clone is reported for some rows only, either as once, few or many, or as a class for expanded clones.

V gene	J gene	D gene	clone size	CDR3 protein	CDR3 DNA
TRBV20-1	TRBJ2-7	TRBD1	NA	CSAPQGQGGPHEQYF	TGCAGTGCGCCACAGGGACAGGGCGGGCCCCACGAGCAGTACTTC
TRBV7-9	TRBJ1-2	NA	NA	CASSSDGWGYTF	TGTGCCAGCAGCTCAGATGGATGGGGCTACACCTTC
TRBV5-1	TRBJ1-3	NA	many	CASSLIGVTGNTIYF	TGCGCCAGCAGCTTGATCGGTGTTACTGGAAACACCATATATTTT
TRBV2	TRBJ1-5	TRBD1	few	CASSGGTGTGNQPQHF	TGTGCCAGCAGTGGAGGGACAGGGACGGGCAATCAGCCCCAGCATTTT
TRBV10-3	TRBJ2-7	NA	NA	CAIGLTPGGEQYF	TGTGCCATCGGATTAACCCCCGGGGGCGAGCAGTACTTC
TRBV15	TRBJ1-2	TRBD1	few	CATSLGTGFSRNYGYTF	TGTGCCACCAGTCTAGGGACAGGGTTCAGTAGGAACTATGGCTACACCTTC
TRBV10-2	TRBJ2-6	NA	NA	CASSEGGMGANVLTF	TGCGCCAGCAGTGAGGGGGGTATGGGGGCCAACGTCCTGACTTTC
TRBV9	TRBJ1-1	TRBD1	NA	CASSPGGRALNTEAFF	TGTGCCAGCAGCCCAGGGGGGAGGGCGCTGAACACTGAAGCTTTCTTT
TRBV5-4	TRBJ2-3	NA	many	CASSFSGRRTDTQYF	TGTGCCAGCAGCTTCTCGGGGCGACGCACAGATACGCAGTATTTT
TRBV5-1	TRBJ1-1	NA	many	CASGITGNSEAFF	TGCGCCAGCGGGATTACAGGGAATTCTGAAGCTTTCTTT
TRBV5-1	TRBJ2-7	TRBD2	many	CASSLSGRAETEQYF	TGCGCCAGCAGCCTTAGCGGGAGGGCCGAGACAGAGCAGTACTTC
TRBV7-2	TRBJ2-3	NA	NA	CASSLPGGDTQYF	TGTGCCAGCAGCTTACCAGGGGGGGATACGCAGTATTTT
TRBV12-3/TRBV12-4	TRBJ2-7	NA	NA	CASSLDPVARREQYF	TGTGCCAGCAGTTTAGACCCCGTAGCAAGGAGGGAGCAGTACTTC
TRBV11-1	TRBJ2-3	NA	NA	CASSVVRGRGTDTQYF	TGTGCCAGCAGCGTCGTGAGGGGTAGGGGCACAGATACGCAGTATTTT
TRBV19	TRBJ1-2	TRBD1	NA	CASNRRTGDGYGYTF	TGTGCCAGTAACCGGAGGACAGGGGATGGCTATGGCTACACCTTC
TRBV7-2	TRBJ2-7	NA	few	CASSSLGPAEQYF	TGTGCCAGCAGCTCTCTAGGTCCGGCTGAGCAGTACTTC
TRBV7-7	TRBJ2-2	NA	few	CASSLESGELFF	TGTGCTAGCAGCTTAGAGAGCGGGGAGCTGTTTTTT
TRBV19	TRBJ1-2	TRBD1	NA	CAGGDRVYGYTF	TGTGCCGGGGGAGACAGGGTCTATGGCTACACCTTC
TRBV20-1	TRBJ2-7	NA	NA	CSALTGISYEQYF	TGCAGTGCTCTAACAGGGATTTCCTACGAGCAGTACTTC
TRBV20-1	TRBJ2-3	TRBD2	NA	CSARDQAGVGPDTQYF	TGCAGTGCTAGAGATCAAGCGGGAGTAGGTCCAGATACGCAGTATTTT
TRBV20-1	TRBJ2-3	NA	many	CSAPIGGHTDTQYF	TGCAGTGCCCCAATCGGGGGACACACAGATACGCAGTATTTT
TRBV7-8	TRBJ1-6	NA	NA	CASSLTAGPLHF	TGTGCCAGCAGCTTAACGGCAGGACCCCTCCACTTT
TRBV10-3	TRBJ1-1	NA	NA	CAISEFQETRPAFF	TGTGCCATCAGTGAGTTTCAGGAGACGAGGCCGGCTTTCTTT
TRBV29-1	TRBJ1-2	NA	NA	CSSQGHGYTF	TGCAGCAGCCAAGGACATGGCTACACCTTC
TRBV12-1	TRBJ2-5	NA	NA	CASSLNRDRDQETQYF	TGTGCCAGCAGCTTGAACCGGGACAGGGACCAAGAGACCCAGTACTTC
TRBV24-1	TRBJ2-3	TRBD1	NA	CATSATGGSVTDTQYF	TGTGCCACCAGTGCCACAGGGGGTTCTGTAACAGATACGCAGTATTTT
TRBV29-1	TRBJ2-7	TRBD1	once	CSVTGTGIFYEQYF	TGCAGCGTTACCGGGACAGGGATTTTCTACGAGCAGTACTTC
TRBV29-1	TRBJ2-3	TRBD1	NA	CSVATGGRGDTQYF	TGCAGCGTGGCAACAGGGGGTCGTGGAGATACGCAGTATTTT
TRBV10-2	TRBJ1-5	NA	NA	CASSQDPGNQPQHF	TGCGCCAGCAGCCAAGATCCGGGCAATCAGCCCCAGCATTTT
TRBV5-1	TRBJ2-1	TRBD2	many	CASSLVREAFTYNEQFF	TGCGCCAGCAGCTTGGTGCGGGAGGCCTTTACCTACAATGAGCAGTTCTTC
TRBV29-1	TRBJ2-5	NA	many	CSVDKSTQETQYF	TGCAGCGTTGATAAGTCCACACAAGAGACCCAGTACTTC
TRBV29-1	TRBJ1-2	NA	NA	CSLRDNYGYTF	TGCAGCCTCCGGGACAACTATGGCTACACCTTC
TRBV5-1	TRBJ2-2	TRBD1	NA	CASSLLPGGDTGELFF	TGCGCCAGCAGCTTGTTACCAGGGGGCGACACCGGGGAGCTGTTTTTT
TRBV4-2	TRBJ1-1	NA	NA	CASSPDSNTEAFF	TGTGCCAGCAGCCCGGACAGTAACACTGAAGCTTTCTTT
TRBV5-1	TRBJ2-7	NA	NA	CASSDVSGLSYEQYF	TGCGCCAGCAGCGATGTCAGCGGCTTGAGCTACGAGCAGTACTTC
TRBV7-2	TRBJ2-2	TRBD1	many	CASSRTGGSTGELFF	TGTGCCAGCAGCAGGACAGGGGGGAGTACCGGGGAGCTGTTTTTT
TRBV12-3/TRBV12-4	TRBJ2-1	NA	many	CASTGTHSDNEQFF	TGTGCCAGCACCGGGACTCATTCCGACAATGAGCAGTTCTTC
TRBV5-1	TRBJ1-6	NA	many	CASSLVGEGSPLHF	TGCGCCAGCAGCTTGGTAGGGGAGGGTTCACCCCTCCACTTT
TRBV20-1	TRBJ1-4	NA	NA	CSARESGEKLFF	TGCAGTGCTAGAGAGTCGGGGGAAAAACTGTTTTTT
TRBV9	TRBJ2-1	TRBD2	NA	CASSVAPTSGSFNEQFF	TGTGCCAGCAGCGTAGCTCCCACTAGCGGGTCCTTCAATGAGCAGTTCTTC
TRBV25-1	TRBJ1-1	NA	once	CASSKGTEAFF	TGTGCCAGCAGTAAAGGGACTGAAGCTTTCTTT
TRBV25-1	TRBJ2-1	TRBD1	many	CASSGGQGGNEQFF	TGTGCCAGCAGTGGGGGACAGGGGGGCAATGAGCAGTTCTTC
TRBV6-2/TRBV6-3	TRBJ1-4	NA	NA	CASSYGSYRPTNEKLFF	TGTGCCAGCAGTTACGGGTCCTACAGGCCAACTAATGAAAAACTGTTTTTT
TRBV10-1	TRBJ2-3	TRBD2	NA	CASSNKRGESDTQYF	TGCGCCAGCAGTAATAAGCGGGGGGAGTCCGATACGCAGTATTTT
TRBV2	TRBJ1-2	NA	once	CASRARLLDGYTF	TGTGCCAGCAGAGCCCGACTCTTAGATGGCTACACCTTC
TRBV11-2	TRBJ2-6	NA	NA	CASSLGMGLGANVLTF	TGTGCCAGCAGCTTAGGGATGGGGCTAGGGGCCAACGTCCTGACTTTC
TRBV19	TRBJ2-2	TRBD2	many	CASSLSGTSAGELFF	TGTGCCAGTAGCCTCTCCGGGACTAGCGCCGGGGAGCTGTTTTTT
TRBV7-6	TRBJ1-4	NA	NA	CASSLGGEGVAEKLFF	TGTGCCAGCAGCTTAGGTGGAGAGGGGGTGGCTGAAAAACTGTTTTTT
TRBV24-1	TRBJ1-1	NA	NA	CATSDSRDDTEAFF	TGTGCCACCAGTGATTCTCGGGACGACACTGAAGCTTTCTTT
TRBV15	TRBJ2-1	NA	NA	CATSRVVSMDQFF	TGTGCCACCAGCAGAGTAGTTTCAATGGATCAGTTCTTC
TRBV5-6	TRBJ1-1	NA	many	CASSLAGLTTEAFF	TGTGCCAGCAGCTTAGCAGGGTTAACGACTGAAGCTTTCTTT
TRBV25-1	TRBJ1-6	NA	NA	CASSADGGEGHNSPLHF	TGTGCCAGCAGTGCAGATGGGGGGGAGGGCCATAATTCACCCCTCCACTTT
TRBV19	TRBJ2-4	TRBD1	many	CASKSTGDIQYF	TGTGCCAGTAAGTCCACAGGGGACATTCAGTACTTC
TRBV11-3	TRBJ2-7	TRBD2	many	CASSLWTSESYEQYF	TGTGCCAGCAGCTTATGGACTAGCGAGTCGTACGAGCAGTACTTC
TRBV24-1	TRBJ1-5	TRBD1	many	CATYRGQPQHF	TGTGCCACCTACAGGGGACAGCCCCAGCATTTT